These T cell receptor beta chains were read from a single sample in a study of blood T cell repertoires in COVID-19. Profiling relied on immunoSEQ multiplex PCR, and the TCRdb table lists in-frame clones only, not all of them. The sample yields approximately 100,000 clones, about 90% seen once. The specimen sequenced was peripheral blood. The origin of the receptors is a man aged 45-65 years with acute or convalescent COVID-19. CDR3s include the opening cysteine and the closing phenylalanine or tryptophan. The order of the fields is J gene, V gene, CDR3 protein.

J: TRBJ1-1; V: TRBV29-1; CDR3: CSVAGTDEAFF
J: TRBJ2-7; V: TRBV5-1; CDR3: CASSLEAGVRYEQYF
J: TRBJ2-6; V: TRBV7-9; CDR3: CASGKLALGGANVLTF
J: TRBJ2-1; V: TRBV18; CDR3: CASSERTGGFGEQFF
J: TRBJ1-1; V: TRBV11-3; CDR3: CASSRGFGNTEAFF
J: TRBJ2-1; V: TRBV5-4; CDR3: CASSFKALAVGNEQFF
J: TRBJ1-5; V: TRBV24-1; CDR3: CATQPRGGSVNQPQHF
J: TRBJ2-7; V: TRBV19; CDR3: CASSATGGRYEQYF
J: TRBJ2-1; V: TRBV6-6; CDR3: CASSYSRYEQFF
J: TRBJ2-2; V: TRBV11-2; CDR3: CASSIADRGWNTGELFF
J: TRBJ2-2; V: TRBV28; CDR3: CASRRTSVNTGELFF
J: TRBJ2-2; V: TRBV5-1; CDR3: CASSDDRGTGELFF
J: TRBJ2-3; V: TRBV4-1; CDR3: CASSPPGLASDTQYF
J: TRBJ2-5; V: TRBV28; CDR3: CASSLLAGAAIETQYF
J: TRBJ1-2; V: TRBV30; CDR3: CAWRLRDRGEDTF
J: TRBJ2-5; V: TRBV27; CDR3: CASSLSGAPGSETQYF
J: TRBJ1-1; V: TRBV6-5; CDR3: CAAKGVPGEAFF
J: TRBJ2-1; V: TRBV28; CDR3: CASRPWTGTLDEQFF